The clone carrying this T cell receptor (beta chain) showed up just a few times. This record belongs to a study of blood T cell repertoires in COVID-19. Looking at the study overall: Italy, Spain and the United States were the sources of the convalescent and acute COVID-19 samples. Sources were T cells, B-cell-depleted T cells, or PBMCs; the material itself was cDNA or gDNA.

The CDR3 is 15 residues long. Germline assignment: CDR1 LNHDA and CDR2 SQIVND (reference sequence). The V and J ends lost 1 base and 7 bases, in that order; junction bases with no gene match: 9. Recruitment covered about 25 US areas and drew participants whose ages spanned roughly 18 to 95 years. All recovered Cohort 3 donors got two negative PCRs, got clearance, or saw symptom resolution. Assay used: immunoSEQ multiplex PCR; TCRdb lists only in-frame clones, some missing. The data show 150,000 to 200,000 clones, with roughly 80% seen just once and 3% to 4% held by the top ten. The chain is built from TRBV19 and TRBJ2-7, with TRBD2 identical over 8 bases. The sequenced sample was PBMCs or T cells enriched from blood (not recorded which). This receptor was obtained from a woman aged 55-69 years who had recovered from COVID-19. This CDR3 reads CASSIGGAGAREQYF. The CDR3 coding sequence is TGTGCCAGTAGTATAGGTGGAGCGGGGGCCAGGGAGCAGTACTTC.